This T cell receptor (beta chain) appears in the sequencing data of a study of blood T cells in healthy people across ages. The study's findings and limits: Diversity estimates drawn from one million T cells were deemed underestimates. Across the age range, TCR beta diversity per million T cells fell in a roughly linear way.

Healthy Caucasians from Russia aged about 6 to 100 served as donors. Then a second PCR, running roughly 7 to 11 cycles, was carried out with a sample-barcoded 5' primer and a J-beta primer mix. MiXCR was run by TCRdb on the 5' RACE reads, yielding one entry per CDR3 protein. The sample has about 1,800,000 distinct CDR3 sequences; about 28% are singletons. In regard to this clonotype: The antigen is unknown.

Trimming cost V 5 bases and J 6 bases; bases outside gene matches: 11. The CDR3 totals 15 residues. CDR1 and CDR2 from the germline V gene are MDHEN and SYDVKM. The chain links TRBV28 to TRBJ2-7, with TRBD2 identical over 9 bases. The source is a young woman in good health. Sequenced input: blood. CDR3 nucleotides: TGTGCCAGCAGTCCCCGGATAGCGGGAGTAGTCGAGCAGTACTTC. Its protein is CASSPRIAGVVEQYF.